One sample yielded the 2 T cell receptor beta chains listed below, sequenced in a study of PD-1 blockade in classical Hodgkin lymphoma. Profiling relied on immunoSEQ multiplex PCR, and the TCRdb table lists in-frame clones only, not all of them. The sample shows about 22,000 clones, about 83% of them seen only once. Patients all relapsed after autologous stem cell transplantation, and there was variation in brentuximab vedotin exposure. Sample: peripheral blood mononuclear cells (PBMCs), taken before the second cycle of nivolumab. These TCRs come from a human donor with classical Hodgkin lymphoma.

The gene calls are TRBV28 and TRBJ2-3; 7 bases fit TRBD1. Germline lookup yields CDR1 MDHEN and CDR2 SYDVKM. V lost 3 bases and J lost 2; bases outside the gene matches: 11. The CDR3 is 17 amino acids. CDR3 in amino acids: CASSLLPRDSPTDTQYF. CDR3 DNA: TGTGCCAGCAGTTTGCTCCCCCGGGACAGTCCCACAGATACGCAGTATTTT.

The chain employs TRBV27 and TRBJ2-1, with TRBD2 matching 12 bases. CDR1 MNHEY and CDR2 SMNVEV come from the germline V gene (reference sequence). The CDR3 spans 16 residues. The V gene end was trimmed by 5 bases and the J gene end by 10 bases; junction bases not matched to a gene: 12. In nucleotides, the CDR3 is TGTGCCAGCAGTCATAAGACTAGCGGGAGTAAGGGCGAGCAGTTCTTC. It specifies CASSHKTSGSKGEQFF.